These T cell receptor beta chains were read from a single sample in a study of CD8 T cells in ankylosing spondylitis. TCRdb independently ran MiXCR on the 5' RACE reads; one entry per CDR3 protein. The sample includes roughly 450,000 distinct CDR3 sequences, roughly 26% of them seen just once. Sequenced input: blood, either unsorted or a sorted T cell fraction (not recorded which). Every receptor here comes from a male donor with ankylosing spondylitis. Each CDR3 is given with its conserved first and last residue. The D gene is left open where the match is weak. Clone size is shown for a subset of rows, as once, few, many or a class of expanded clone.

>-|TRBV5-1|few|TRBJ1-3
CASSLDMGAGNTIYF
TGCGCCAGCAGCTTGGATATGGGGGCTGGAAACACCATATATTTT
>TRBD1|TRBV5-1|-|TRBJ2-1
CASSFSGGWDEQFF
TGCGCCAGCAGCTTCTCAGGGGGCTGGGATGAGCAGTTCTTC
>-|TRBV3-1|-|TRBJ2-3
CASSLGSARDTQYF
TGTGCCAGCAGCTTGGGTAGCGCCCGAGATACGCAGTATTTT
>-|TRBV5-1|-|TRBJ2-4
CASSLGPQNIQYF
TGCGCCAGCAGCCTGGGTCCACAAAACATTCAGTACTTC
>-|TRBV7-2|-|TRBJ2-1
CASDPGTQNEQFF
TGTGCCAGCGACCCCGGGACTCAAAATGAGCAGTTCTTC
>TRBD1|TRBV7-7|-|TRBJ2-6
CASSLYGGQGIGANVLTF
TGTGCCAGCAGCTTATATGGGGGACAGGGGATTGGGGCCAACGTCCTGACTTTC
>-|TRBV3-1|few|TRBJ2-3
CASSPTWEITDTQYF
TGTGCCAGCAGCCCGACTTGGGAAATCACAGATACGCAGTATTTT
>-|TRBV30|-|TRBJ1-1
CAWSVPGGRGEAFF
TGTGCCTGGAGTGTACCGGGGGGAAGAGGGGAAGCTTTCTTT
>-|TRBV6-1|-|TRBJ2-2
CASSEARWPEVTGELFF
TGTGCCAGCAGTGAAGCTCGGTGGCCCGAGGTGACCGGGGAGCTGTTTTTT
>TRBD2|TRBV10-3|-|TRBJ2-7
CAITGLAPYEQYF
TGTGCCATCACGGGACTAGCGCCCTACGAGCAGTACTTC
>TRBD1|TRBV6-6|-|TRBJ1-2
CATRDSPWHGYTF
TGTGCCACCAGGGACAGCCCCTGGCATGGCTACACCTTC
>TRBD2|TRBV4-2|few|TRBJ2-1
CASSFPSGLAGADEQFF
TGTGCCAGCAGCTTCCCCTCGGGACTAGCGGGAGCAGATGAGCAGTTCTTC
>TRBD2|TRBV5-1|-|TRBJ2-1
CASSLTSGTTYNEQFF
TGCGCCAGCAGCCTAACTAGCGGGACTACCTACAATGAGCAGTTCTTC